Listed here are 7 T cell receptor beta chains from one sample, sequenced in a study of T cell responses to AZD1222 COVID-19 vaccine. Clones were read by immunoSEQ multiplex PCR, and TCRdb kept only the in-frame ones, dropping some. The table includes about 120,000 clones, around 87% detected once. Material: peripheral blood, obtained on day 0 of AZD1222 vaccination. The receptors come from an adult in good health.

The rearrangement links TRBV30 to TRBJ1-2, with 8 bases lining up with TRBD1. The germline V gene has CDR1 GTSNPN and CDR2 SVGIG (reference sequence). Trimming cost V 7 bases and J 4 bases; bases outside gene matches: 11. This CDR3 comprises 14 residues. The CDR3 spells CASGGSPSGYGYTF. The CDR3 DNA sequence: TGTGCCTCAGGGGGCAGCCCCTCGGGCTATGGCTACACCTTC.

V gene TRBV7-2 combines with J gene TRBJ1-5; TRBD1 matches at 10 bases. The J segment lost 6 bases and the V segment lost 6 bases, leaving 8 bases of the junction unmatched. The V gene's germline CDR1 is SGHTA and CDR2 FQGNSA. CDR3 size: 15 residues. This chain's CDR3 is CASSLDRGLLQPQHF. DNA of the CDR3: TGTGCCAGCAGTCTTGACAGGGGGCTTCTTCAGCCCCAGCATTTT.

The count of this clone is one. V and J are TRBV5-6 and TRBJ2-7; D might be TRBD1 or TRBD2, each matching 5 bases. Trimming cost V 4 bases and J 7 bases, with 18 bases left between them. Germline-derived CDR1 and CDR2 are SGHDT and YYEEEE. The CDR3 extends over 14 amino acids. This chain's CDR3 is CASSEKGRFSEQYF. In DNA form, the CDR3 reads TGTGCCAGCAGCGAAAAGGGACGCTTCTCGGAGCAGTACTTC. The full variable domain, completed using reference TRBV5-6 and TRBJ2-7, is DAGVTQSPTHLIKTRGQQVTLRCSPKSGHDTVSWYQQALGQGPQFIFQYYEEEERQRGNFPDRFSGHQFPNYSSELNVNALLLGDSALYLCASSEKGRFSEQYFGPGTRLTVT.

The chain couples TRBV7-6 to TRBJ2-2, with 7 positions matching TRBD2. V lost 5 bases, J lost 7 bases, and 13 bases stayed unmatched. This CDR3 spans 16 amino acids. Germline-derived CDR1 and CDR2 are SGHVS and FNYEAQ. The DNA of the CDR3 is TGTGCCAGCAGCAGTTTGAACGGGGGGTATGGCGGGGAGCTGTTTTTT. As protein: CASSSLNGGYGGELFF.

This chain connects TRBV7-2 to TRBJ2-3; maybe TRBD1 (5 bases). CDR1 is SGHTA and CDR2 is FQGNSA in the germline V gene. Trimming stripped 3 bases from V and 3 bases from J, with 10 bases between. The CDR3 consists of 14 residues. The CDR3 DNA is TGTGCCAGCAGCTTCTCAGGGATGACAGATACGCAGTATTTT. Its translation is CASSFSGMTDTQYF.

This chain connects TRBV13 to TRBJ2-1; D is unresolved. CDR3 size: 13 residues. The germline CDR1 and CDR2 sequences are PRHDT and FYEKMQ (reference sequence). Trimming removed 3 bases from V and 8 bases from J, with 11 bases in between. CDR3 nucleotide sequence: TGTGCCAGCAGCTTCGTGGGCAGAGATGAGCAGTTCTTC. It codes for CASSFVGRDEQFF.

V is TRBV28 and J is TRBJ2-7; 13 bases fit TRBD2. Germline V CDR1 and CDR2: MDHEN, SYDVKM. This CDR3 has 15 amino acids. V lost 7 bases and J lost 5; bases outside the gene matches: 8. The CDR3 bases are TGTGCCAGCACCCCACTAGCGGGGGGGGAGCACGAGCAGTACTTC. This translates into CASTPLAGGEHEQYF. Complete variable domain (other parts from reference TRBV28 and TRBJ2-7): DVKVTQSSRYLVKRTGEKVFLECVQDMDHENMFWYRQDPGLGLRLIYFSYDVKMKEKGDIPEGYSVSREKKERFSLILESASTNQTSMYLCASTPLAGGEHEQYFGPGTRLTVT.